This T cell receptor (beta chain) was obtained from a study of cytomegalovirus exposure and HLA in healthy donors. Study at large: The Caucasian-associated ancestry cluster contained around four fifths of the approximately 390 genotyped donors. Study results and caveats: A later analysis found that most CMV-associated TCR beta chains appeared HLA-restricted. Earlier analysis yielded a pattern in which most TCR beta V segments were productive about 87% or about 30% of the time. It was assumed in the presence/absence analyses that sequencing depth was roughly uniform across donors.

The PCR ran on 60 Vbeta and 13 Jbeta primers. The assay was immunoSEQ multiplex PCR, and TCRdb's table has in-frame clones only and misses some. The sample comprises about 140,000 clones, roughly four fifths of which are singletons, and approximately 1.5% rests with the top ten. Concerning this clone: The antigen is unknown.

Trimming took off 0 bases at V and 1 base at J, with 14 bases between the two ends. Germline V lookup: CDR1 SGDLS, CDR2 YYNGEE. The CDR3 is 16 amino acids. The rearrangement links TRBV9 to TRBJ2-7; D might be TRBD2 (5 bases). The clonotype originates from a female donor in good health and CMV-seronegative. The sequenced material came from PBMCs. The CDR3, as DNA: TGTGCCAGCAGCGTAGGGTCGGGGTCGGGGTCCTACGAGCAGTACTTC. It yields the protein CASSVGSGSGSYEQYF.